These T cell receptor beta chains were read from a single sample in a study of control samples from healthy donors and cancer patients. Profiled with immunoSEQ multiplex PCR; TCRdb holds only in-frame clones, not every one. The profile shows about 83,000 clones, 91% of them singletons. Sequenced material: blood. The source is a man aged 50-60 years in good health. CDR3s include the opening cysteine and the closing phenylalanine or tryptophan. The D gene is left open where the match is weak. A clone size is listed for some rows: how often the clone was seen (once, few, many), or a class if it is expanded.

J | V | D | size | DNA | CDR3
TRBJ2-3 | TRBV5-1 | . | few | TGCGCCAGCAGCACCTCTACGGGGCCAGGTGGTACGCAGTATTTT | CASSTSTGPGGTQYF
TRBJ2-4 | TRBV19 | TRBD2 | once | TGTGCCAGTAGTATTTCTTCTAGCGGGGGGGCGTGGGCCAAAAACATTCAGTACTTC | CASSISSSGGAWAKNIQYF
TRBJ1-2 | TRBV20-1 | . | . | TGCAGTGCTAGGTACAGCATGGGCTACACCTTC | CSARYSMGYTF
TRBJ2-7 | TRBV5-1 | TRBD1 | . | TGCGCCAGCAGCCCCGGGACAGGGTCGTACGAGCAGTACTTC | CASSPGTGSYEQYF
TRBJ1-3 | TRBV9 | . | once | TGTGCCAGCAGCGAGGAGGGGGCTGGAAACACCATATATTTT | CASSEEGAGNTIYF
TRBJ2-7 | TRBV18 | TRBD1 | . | TGTGCCAGCTCACTTGCCCCACAGGGGTTCGGCCACGAGCAGTACTTC | CASSLAPQGFGHEQYF
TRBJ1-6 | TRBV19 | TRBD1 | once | TGTGCCAGTAACCAGGGGGCAAGATCACCCCTCCACTTT | CASNQGARSPLHF
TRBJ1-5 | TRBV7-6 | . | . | TGTGCCAGCAGCTTAAACTCACTGGGGGTTTATGGCAATCAGCCCCAGCATTTT | CASSLNSLGVYGNQPQHF
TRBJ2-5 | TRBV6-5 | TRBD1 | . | TGTGCCAGCGAAAGGACAGGGGGCTGGGAGACCCAGTACTTC | CASERTGGWETQYF
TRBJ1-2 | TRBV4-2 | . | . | TGTGCCAGCAGCCAAGCCCAGGGTGGAGGCTACACCTTC | CASSQAQGGGYTF
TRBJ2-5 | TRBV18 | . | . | TGTGCCAGCTCACCAGGGCAGCGGACATCAGAGGCCCAGTACTTC | CASSPGQRTSEAQYF
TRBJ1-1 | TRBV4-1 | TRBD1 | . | TGCGCCAGCAGTCTGACAGGGGGCGTGGCTTTCTTT | CASSLTGGVAFF
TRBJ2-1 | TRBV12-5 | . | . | TGTGCTAGTGTTTCCCGGACAGAACCAAACAATGAGCAGTTCTTC | CASVSRTEPNNEQFF
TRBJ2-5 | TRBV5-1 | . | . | TGCGCCAGTCCAGAACTGAGGGGTGGGCACCGAGAGACCCAGTACTTC | CASPELRGGHRETQYF
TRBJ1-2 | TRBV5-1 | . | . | TGCGCCAGCAGCTTGTCCAGGACAGCGAAAGGAGGCTACACCTTC | CASSLSRTAKGGYTF
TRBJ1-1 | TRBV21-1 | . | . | TGTGCCAGCAGCAAAGCCGGGCGCGGTGAGGCTTTCTTT | CASSKAGRGEAFF
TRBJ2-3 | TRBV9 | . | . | TGTGCCAGCAGCGTTGGTCCGGTAGCAGATACGCAGTATTTT | CASSVGPVADTQYF
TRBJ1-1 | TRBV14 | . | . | TGTGCCAGCAGCCTTGGACCCGGCGAAGCTTTCTTT | CASSLGPGEAFF
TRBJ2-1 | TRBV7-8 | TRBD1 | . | TGTGCCAGCAGACAGCGGGACAGGGGGTATTTAGAAGTCGATGAGCAGTTCTTC | CASRQRDRGYLEVDEQFF
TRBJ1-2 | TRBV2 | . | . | TGTGCCAGCAGTGACCCAGGGAGTGGCTATGGCTACACCTTC | CASSDPGSGYGYTF
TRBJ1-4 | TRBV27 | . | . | TGTGCCAGCAGTCCCGCAGGGGTAACTAATGAAAAACTGTTTTTT | CASSPAGVTNEKLFF
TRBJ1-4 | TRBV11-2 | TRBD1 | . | TGTGCCAGCAGCGGGACAGGGGAGGGAAAACTGTTTTTT | CASSGTGEGKLFF
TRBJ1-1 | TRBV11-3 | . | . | TGTGCCAGCAGCTTAGCGGGGGACACTGAAGCTTTCTTT | CASSLAGDTEAFF
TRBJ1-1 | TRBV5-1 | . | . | TGCGCCAGCAGCTCAACCGCCGGGACACTGAACACTGAAGCTTTCTTT | CASSSTAGTLNTEAFF
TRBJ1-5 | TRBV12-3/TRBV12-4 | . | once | TGTGCCAGCAGTTTAGATGGGGATCAGCCCCAGCATTTT | CASSLDGDQPQHF
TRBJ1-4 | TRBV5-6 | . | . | TGTGCCAGCAGCTTGTCAGGGGAGGGAACAGAAAAACTGTTTTTT | CASSLSGEGTEKLFF
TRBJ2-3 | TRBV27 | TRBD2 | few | TGTGCCAGCAGCATCGCGGGGGTTTTAGATACGCAGTATTTT | CASSIAGVLDTQYF
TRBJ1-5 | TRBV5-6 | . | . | TGTGCCAGCAGCTTGGGTGCAGGGAGTAACCAGCCCCAGCATTTT | CASSLGAGSNQPQHF
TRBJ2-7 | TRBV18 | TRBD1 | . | TGTGCCAGCTCACCAGGGACAGGGGGGTTCGAGCAGTACTTC | CASSPGTGGFEQYF
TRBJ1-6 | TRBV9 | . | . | TGTGCCACCCGACAGAGAGATTCACCCCTCCACTTT | CATRQRDSPLHF
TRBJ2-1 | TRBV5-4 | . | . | TGTGCCAGCAAGGGCAGACTTCACAATGAGCAGTTCTTC | CASKGRLHNEQFF
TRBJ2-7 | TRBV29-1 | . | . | TGCAGCGCTAGAGGGGCTTCCAAATCCTACGAGCAGTACTTC | CSARGASKSYEQYF
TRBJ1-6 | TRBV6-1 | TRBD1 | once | TGTGCCAGCAGTGGAAAAACCGGGACAGGGGTTTTTTTGGATTCACCCCTCCACTTT | CASSGKTGTGVFLDSPLHF
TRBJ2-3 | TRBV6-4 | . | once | TGTGCCAGCCGAACGAGGGGGAAGAGGGCCACAGATACGCAGTATTTT | CASRTRGKRATDTQYF
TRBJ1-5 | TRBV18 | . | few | TGTGCCAGCTCATATGGACTTACGGGACAAGCGGGCAATCAGCCCCAGCATTTT | CASSYGLTGQAGNQPQHF
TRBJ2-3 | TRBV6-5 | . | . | TGTGCCAGCAGTTCCACTGATACGCAGTATTTT | CASSSTDTQYF
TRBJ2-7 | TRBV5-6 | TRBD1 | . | TGTGCCAGCAACTCTCCGGGACAGGGGGCTCGGTACGAGCAGTACTTC | CASNSPGQGARYEQYF
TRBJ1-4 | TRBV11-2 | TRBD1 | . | TGTGCCAGCAGCTTTCAGGGGGCGAGAGGTGAAAAACTGTTTTTT | CASSFQGARGEKLFF
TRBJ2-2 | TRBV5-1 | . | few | TGCGCCAGCAGCTTGATGTCGGGGGACACCGGGGAGCTGTTTTTT | CASSLMSGDTGELFF
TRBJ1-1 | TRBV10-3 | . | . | TGTGCCATCAGTCGTTCAGGGGACACTGAAGCTTTCTTT | CAISRSGDTEAFF
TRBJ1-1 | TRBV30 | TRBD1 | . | TGTGCCTGGAGTCCAGGGGGCCACATGAACACTGAAGCTTTCTTT | CAWSPGGHMNTEAFF
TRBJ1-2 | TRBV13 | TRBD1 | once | TGTGCCAGCAGCTTTCCCGGGACAGGACTCTATGGCTACACCTTC | CASSFPGTGLYGYTF
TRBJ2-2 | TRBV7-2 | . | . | TGTGCCAGCAGCTTAGCCAGTACCGCGAACACCGGGGAGCTGTTTTTT | CASSLASTANTGELFF
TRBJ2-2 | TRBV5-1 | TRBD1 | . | TGCGCCAGCAAATACAGGGGGCAAACCGGGGAGCTGTTTTTT | CASKYRGQTGELFF
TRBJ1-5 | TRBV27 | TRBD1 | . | TGTGCCAGCAGTCCTTTGGGTAGGGCAGGGGGAAATCAGCCCCAGCATTTT | CASSPLGRAGGNQPQHF
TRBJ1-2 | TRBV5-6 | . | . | TGTGCCAGCAGCTACCTCCGGGCCCCTTTGTCCGGCTACACCTTC | CASSYLRAPLSGYTF